The clone carrying this T cell receptor (beta chain) was seen a few times. The data were obtained in a study of blood T cell repertoires in COVID-19. The CDR3 loop spans 15 amino acids. Germline V gives CDR1 SGHRS, CDR2 YFSETQ. With 3 bases removed from V and 5 bases from J, the gap between germline ends came to 15 bases. The method was immunoSEQ multiplex PCR; TCRdb's version includes in-frame clones alone and lacks a portion of them. The sample lists about 120,000 clones; approximately 89% were seen once. The TCR was taken from a woman aged 55-69 years with COVID-19, enrolled during active disease. The chain is built from TRBV5-1 and TRBJ2-1; TRBD2 is a possible D gene (5 bases). Sequencing was performed on peripheral blood. CDR3 nucleotides: TGCGCCAGCAGCTCCGGGGTGGGGATCCACAATGAGCAGTTCTTC. Protein sequence: CASSSGVGIHNEQFF.